The rows below give T cell receptor beta chains drawn from one sample of a study of T cell responses to AZD1222 COVID-19 vaccine. Generated by immunoSEQ multiplex PCR, the TCRdb table keeps only in-frame clones and is missing some. The sample holds some 110,000 clones; 85% to 95% are singletons and the top ten take over 2.5%. This specimen was peripheral blood, taken on day 0 of AZD1222 vaccination. These receptors were obtained from an adult in good health. Each CDR3 is given with its conserved first and last residue. Each record gives: CDR3 length, V gene, CDR3 protein.

CDR3 length: 14; V gene: TRBV7-9; CDR3 protein: CASSLIASYNEQFF
CDR3 length: 15; V gene: TRBV3-1/TRBV3-2; CDR3 protein: CASSRTSGAQETQYF
CDR3 length: 12; V gene: TRBV19; CDR3 protein: CASSMGTVEQYF
CDR3 length: 13; V gene: TRBV28; CDR3 protein: CATRQGEGSPLHF
CDR3 length: 12; V gene: TRBV7-9; CDR3 protein: CASSWGQPSYTF
CDR3 length: 14; V gene: TRBV28; CDR3 protein: CASSRRTGGEKLFF
CDR3 length: 15; V gene: TRBV5-5; CDR3 protein: CASSQGHYRDTEAFF
CDR3 length: 15; V gene: TRBV25-1; CDR3 protein: CASSEYSGGNTEAFF
CDR3 length: 17; V gene: TRBV4-1; CDR3 protein: CASSQETGGQGTYEQYF
CDR3 length: 14; V gene: TRBV6-5; CDR3 protein: CASTPDRGLGEQYF
CDR3 length: 15; V gene: TRBV21-1; CDR3 protein: CASSKDRDRADEQYF
CDR3 length: 15; V gene: TRBV10-1; CDR3 protein: CASSVRGISTDTQYF
CDR3 length: 14; V gene: TRBV28; CDR3 protein: CASSSRGGRETQYF
CDR3 length: 15; V gene: TRBV3-1/TRBV3-2; CDR3 protein: CASSTTSGSWNEQFF
CDR3 length: 18; V gene: TRBV24-1; CDR3 protein: CATSGRGVDGQISGELFF
CDR3 length: 15; V gene: TRBV28; CDR3 protein: CASSLRTGGDSPLHF
CDR3 length: 14; V gene: TRBV16; CDR3 protein: CASSQVGARETQYF
CDR3 length: 11; V gene: TRBV20-1; CDR3 protein: CRIDRGEKLFF
CDR3 length: 14; V gene: TRBV5-1; CDR3 protein: CASSWQTTNEKLFF
CDR3 length: 12; V gene: TRBV28; CDR3 protein: CASSFVYNEQFF
CDR3 length: 14; V gene: TRBV18; CDR3 protein: CASSTTGENTEAFF
CDR3 length: 13; V gene: TRBV2; CDR3 protein: CASTYRESQPQHF
CDR3 length: 12; V gene: TRBV5-4; CDR3 protein: CASSLDRVEAFF
CDR3 length: 14; V gene: TRBV19; CDR3 protein: CASIRRGDYEKLFF
CDR3 length: 14; V gene: TRBV28; CDR3 protein: CASSTRGAKNIQYF
CDR3 length: 14; V gene: TRBV7-2; CDR3 protein: CASSPTGKNYGYTF
CDR3 length: 16; V gene: TRBV27; CDR3 protein: CASSLRQTSSYNEQFF
CDR3 length: 15; V gene: TRBV28; CDR3 protein: CASIAGTGGNQPQHF
CDR3 length: 15; V gene: TRBV28; CDR3 protein: CASSLTSGGADTQYF
CDR3 length: 16; V gene: TRBV5-1; CDR3 protein: CASSSSGTGTGNTIYF
CDR3 length: 13; V gene: TRBV28; CDR3 protein: CASSFPGPEKLFF
CDR3 length: 13; V gene: TRBV12-3/TRBV12-4; CDR3 protein: CASSGDRAQPQHF
CDR3 length: 14; V gene: TRBV28; CDR3 protein: CASSTISGVYEQYF
CDR3 length: 14; V gene: TRBV28; CDR3 protein: CASSLLVPNTEAFF
CDR3 length: 15; V gene: TRBV27; CDR3 protein: CASSLPGHIYNEQFF
CDR3 length: 16; V gene: TRBV9; CDR3 protein: CASRNPGQGISGELFF
CDR3 length: 15; V gene: TRBV27; CDR3 protein: CASSPTGQGIYGYTF
CDR3 length: 16; V gene: TRBV28; CDR3 protein: CASSSPRGGSNYGYTF
CDR3 length: 17; V gene: TRBV19; CDR3 protein: CASSTNSLGPVYNEQFF
CDR3 length: 16; V gene: TRBV7-9; CDR3 protein: CASSQPGSGSRETQYF
CDR3 length: 14; V gene: TRBV5-8; CDR3 protein: CASSLGQGSQPQHF
CDR3 length: 16; V gene: TRBV4-2; CDR3 protein: CASSQELAGGTYEQYF
CDR3 length: 16; V gene: TRBV28; CDR3 protein: CASITGSGGTYNEQFF
CDR3 length: 13; V gene: TRBV20-1; CDR3 protein: CSARGLVTDEQYF
CDR3 length: 14; V gene: TRBV29-1; CDR3 protein: CSVRDSTLNTEAFF